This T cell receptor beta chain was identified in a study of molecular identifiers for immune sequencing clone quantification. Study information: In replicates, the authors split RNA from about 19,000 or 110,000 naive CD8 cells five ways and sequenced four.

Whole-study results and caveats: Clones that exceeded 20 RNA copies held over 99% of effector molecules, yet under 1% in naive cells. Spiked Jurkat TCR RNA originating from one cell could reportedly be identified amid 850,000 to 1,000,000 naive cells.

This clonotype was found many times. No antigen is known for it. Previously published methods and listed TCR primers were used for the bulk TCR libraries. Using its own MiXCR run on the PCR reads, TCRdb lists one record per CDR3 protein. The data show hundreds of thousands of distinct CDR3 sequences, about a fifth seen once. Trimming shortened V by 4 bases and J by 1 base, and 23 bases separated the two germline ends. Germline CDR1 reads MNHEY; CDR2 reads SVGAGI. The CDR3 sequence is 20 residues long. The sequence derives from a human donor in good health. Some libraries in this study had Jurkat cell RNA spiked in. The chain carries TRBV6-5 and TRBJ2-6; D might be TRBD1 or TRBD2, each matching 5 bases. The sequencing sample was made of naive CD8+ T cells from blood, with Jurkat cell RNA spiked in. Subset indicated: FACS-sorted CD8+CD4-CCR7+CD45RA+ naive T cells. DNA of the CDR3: TGTGCCAGCAGTTTACGACAGTATGATTATTCGGGGTCTGGGGCCAACGTCCTGACTTTC. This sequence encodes CASSLRQYDYSGSGANVLTF.